This is a list of T cell receptor beta chains from one sample in a study of OX40 agonist ivuxolimab in advanced cancers. Only in-frame clones appear in the TCRdb table, and some are missing; sequencing was by immunoSEQ multiplex PCR. The sample carries fewer than 120,000 clones, approximately 89% recorded once. The input for sequencing was CD4+ or CD8+ T cells sorted from blood, taken in a trial of the OX40 agonist ivuxolimab. The receptors here all came from an adult with an advanced solid tumor such as melanoma, head and neck, liver or kidney cancer. The CDR3 runs from the conserved cysteine through the conserved F or W. D genes are given only for firm matches. Expanded clones are given a class, and other clones once, few, many or no size at all.

cdr3_nt,cdr3_aa,d_call,clone_size,v_call,j_call
TGTGCCATCAGTGAGTACTCTCCGGGACAGATGAATGAAAAACTGTTTTTT,CAISEYSPGQMNEKLFF,TRBD1,NA,TRBV10-3,TRBJ1-4
TGCAGCGTGGAAACAACAGGGAACACTGAAGCTTTCTTT,CSVETTGNTEAFF,NA,NA,TRBV29-1,TRBJ1-1
TGCGCCAGCAGCTGGAGCGGGGGCGGGGACACCGGGGAGCTGTTTTTT,CASSWSGGGDTGELFF,TRBD2,NA,TRBV5-1,TRBJ2-2
TGTGCCAGCAGCTTTGGGGGTAGCTCCTACAATGAGCAGTTCTTC,CASSFGGSSYNEQFF,NA,NA,TRBV5-4,TRBJ2-1
TGTGCCAGCAGCTTAGCGGAGGGGGGGAATGAGCAGTTCTTC,CASSLAEGGNEQFF,NA,NA,TRBV7-9,TRBJ2-1
TGCGCCAGCAGCCCCCGGACCGTCGGGGTCGTAAGCTCTGGAAACACCATATATTTT,CASSPRTVGVVSSGNTIYF,NA,NA,TRBV4-1,TRBJ1-3
TGTGCCAGCAGCCTTTTAACAGGGAATCGAAACTATGGCTACACCTTC,CASSLLTGNRNYGYTF,NA,NA,TRBV14,TRBJ1-2
TGTGCCAGCAGCCTCCTGGAACAGGGGGCGGCCGGGGAGCTGTTTTTT,CASSLLEQGAAGELFF,TRBD1,NA,TRBV14,TRBJ2-2
TGTGCCAGCAGCTTTGGAGGCATGAACACTGAAGCTTTCTTT,CASSFGGMNTEAFF,NA,NA,TRBV7-8,TRBJ1-1
TGTGCCAGCAGCTTGGTAGTAGCGGGCCGAAATGAGCAGTTCTTC,CASSLVVAGRNEQFF,TRBD2,NA,TRBV7-2,TRBJ2-1
TGTGCCAGCAGTTCACCAGGTAGTGGCTACACCTTC,CASSSPGSGYTF,NA,NA,TRBV6-1,TRBJ1-2
TGTGCCAGCAGCCCCCAGCTAGCGGAAAACACCGGGGAGCTGTTTTTT,CASSPQLAENTGELFF,TRBD2,NA,TRBV9,TRBJ2-2
TGTGCCAGCAGTTTGAAATTTTGGGACAGGGGGCGCTACAATGAGCAGTTCTTC,CASSLKFWDRGRYNEQFF,TRBD1,few,TRBV28,TRBJ2-1
TGTGCCAGCAGCTTAAATCTTAACACCGGGGAGCTGTTTTTT,CASSLNLNTGELFF,NA,NA,TRBV11-1,TRBJ2-2
TGTGCCAGTAGGTCCCCCCGGGCTGGCATTCTCGGGGCCAACGTCCTGACTTTC,CASRSPRAGILGANVLTF,NA,NA,TRBV19,TRBJ2-6
TGTGCCAGACGGGAAGGGGGGGTCCCGAACACTGAAGCTTTCTTT,CARREGGVPNTEAFF,NA,NA,TRBV9,TRBJ1-1
TGTGCCAGCTCACCCTCCAATTCGGATTTAGCTAACTATGGCTACACCTTC,CASSPSNSDLANYGYTF,NA,NA,TRBV18,TRBJ1-2
TGTGCCAGCAGCGTAGGTTCCTGGACAGATACGCAGTATTTT,CASSVGSWTDTQYF,NA,once,TRBV9,TRBJ2-3
TGTGCCAGCAGCTTAGCAGGGGAGAACACTGAAGCTTTCTTT,CASSLAGENTEAFF,NA,NA,TRBV7-3,TRBJ1-1
TGTGCCAGCAGTAGAGGACTAGCGGCAAACAATGAGCAGTTCTTC,CASSRGLAANNEQFF,TRBD2,once,TRBV28,TRBJ2-1
TGTGCCAGCAGCTTAGGTGCACAGAACTACGAGCAGTACTTC,CASSLGAQNYEQYF,NA,NA,TRBV7-9,TRBJ2-7
TGTGCCAGCAGTGAGGGAACGATTAGCAATCAGCCCCAGCATTTT,CASSEGTISNQPQHF,NA,NA,TRBV6-1,TRBJ1-5
TGTGCCAGCAGCTTGACAGGGGTGGGTTCAATCAATCAGCCCCAGCATTTT,CASSLTGVGSINQPQHF,TRBD1,NA,TRBV5-4,TRBJ1-5
TGTGCCAGCAGTGAAAACAGGGAAGGTGGCTACACCTTC,CASSENREGGYTF,NA,NA,TRBV2,TRBJ1-2
TGTGCCAGCAGTCCTGGGACAGGGAACACTGAAGCTTTCTTT,CASSPGTGNTEAFF,TRBD1,NA,TRBV6-5,TRBJ1-1
TGTACCAGCAGCTTAAGTCTAGCGGGAGGGACAGATACGCAGTATTTT,CTSSLSLAGGTDTQYF,TRBD2,NA,TRBV7-2,TRBJ2-3
TGTGCCAGTAGTACCCTAGGAAGAAAAGGGAACACTGAAGCTTTCTTT,CASSTLGRKGNTEAFF,NA,NA,TRBV19,TRBJ1-1
TGTGCCAGCAGTTACTCACCAGGACGAGGGCTAGCCACCTTC,CASSYSPGRGLATF,NA,NA,TRBV6-5,TRBJ1-2
TGTGCCAGCAGCGTAGGTGTGGAAGCCTATGGCTACACCTTC,CASSVGVEAYGYTF,NA,NA,TRBV9,TRBJ1-2
TGTGCCAGCACCCCCGGGACAGGGAGCTATGGCTACACCTTC,CASTPGTGSYGYTF,TRBD1,NA,TRBV4-2,TRBJ1-2
TGTGCCAGTAGTATAGATCTTTCCTCTGAGACCCAGTACTTC,CASSIDLSSETQYF,NA,NA,TRBV19,TRBJ2-5
TGTGCCAGCAGTTTTCTAGCGGGAGGACTAGAGACCCAGTACTTC,CASSFLAGGLETQYF,TRBD2,NA,TRBV7-9,TRBJ2-5
TGTGCCAGCAGTAGGGATGGTAGCGGTTGGAACACTGAAGCTTTCTTT,CASSRDGSGWNTEAFF,NA,NA,TRBV9,TRBJ1-1
TGTGCCAGCTCACCTCTCTCTCCGACATCGTCCTACGAGCAGTACTTC,CASSPLSPTSSYEQYF,NA,NA,TRBV18,TRBJ2-7
TGCGCCAGCAGCTTGGTTGAGGAGCTGTTTTTT,CASSLVEELFF,NA,NA,TRBV5-1,TRBJ2-2
TGTGCCAGCAGCCGCGGGACAGGCATAGAAAGTAACTATGGCTACACCTTC,CASSRGTGIESNYGYTF,TRBD1,NA,TRBV7-2,TRBJ1-2
TGCGCCAGCAGTCAACGGGGAATAGGGGTCCTCTCTGGGGCCAACGTCCTGACTTTC,CASSQRGIGVLSGANVLTF,NA,NA,TRBV23-1,TRBJ2-6
TGTGCCAGCAGACCGGGACAGGGGCTCTACGAGCAGTACTTC,CASRPGQGLYEQYF,TRBD1,once,TRBV7-2,TRBJ2-7
TGTGCCAGCAGCCGGGACAGGGGGAACAATGAGCAGTTCTTC,CASSRDRGNNEQFF,TRBD1,NA,TRBV7-3,TRBJ2-1
TGTGCCAGTAGTACAAACGAAGCGGGGCGATACGAGCAGTACTTC,CASSTNEAGRYEQYF,TRBD2,NA,TRBV19,TRBJ2-7
TGTGCCTGGAGTGGGGGTACTAGCGTTGCCTACCTTTCCTACGAGCAGTACTTC,CAWSGGTSVAYLSYEQYF,TRBD2,NA,TRBV30,TRBJ2-7
TGTGCCAGCAGCTTGGAAGGTAGTGGAAACACCGGGGAGCTGTTTTTT,CASSLEGSGNTGELFF,NA,NA,TRBV5-4,TRBJ2-2
TGTGCCAGGAAGGGGCGCAGATATAATTCACCCCTCCACTTT,CARKGRRYNSPLHF,NA,few,TRBV6-5,TRBJ1-6
TGCAGCGTTGATCTCTTGGGAGATACGCAGTATTTT,CSVDLLGDTQYF,NA,NA,TRBV29-1,TRBJ2-3
TGTGCCTGGAGTTCCCTAGCGGGGGGTTCAAGGTACTTC,CAWSSLAGGSRYF,TRBD2,NA,TRBV30,TRBJ2-7
TGTGCCATCAGTGGCGGGAATCGGTTAGATACGCAGTATTTT,CAISGGNRLDTQYF,NA,NA,TRBV10-3,TRBJ2-3
TGTGCCTCCCTCGGGGGGGATGAGCAGTTCTTC,CASLGGDEQFF,TRBD2,NA,TRBV6-5,TRBJ2-1
TGTGCCAGCAGCTTAGGAGGGACACCGGCACACACCTTC,CASSLGGTPAHTF,NA,once,TRBV7-8,TRBJ1-2
TGTGCCAGCACCGTGGGATACATAAACACTGAAGCTTTCTTT,CASTVGYINTEAFF,NA,NA,TRBV11-1,TRBJ1-1
TGTGCCAGTAGTAAAAACCACCGGGCAGGCAATCAGCCCCAGCATTTT,CASSKNHRAGNQPQHF,NA,NA,TRBV19,TRBJ1-5
TGTGCCAGCCGCCGGGGGGCGGACACCGGGGAGCTGTTTTTT,CASRRGADTGELFF,NA,NA,TRBV6-5,TRBJ2-2
TGTGCCACCAGCAGAGAATTGTTTGGCTCCTGGGGGAACACCATATATTTT,CATSRELFGSWGNTIYF,NA,NA,TRBV15,TRBJ1-3
TGTGCCAGCAGCACCCGGGTGCCGAGCGGGACACATCCCCAGCATTTT,CASSTRVPSGTHPQHF,NA,NA,TRBV5-6,TRBJ1-5
TGTGCCAGCAGCCCGACGGGCCTGTCCGGGGCGCAGTACTTC,CASSPTGLSGAQYF,NA,NA,TRBV7-3,TRBJ2-5
TGTGCCAGCAGTGGGGTCCCGCGGCCAGGGGGCGAATCCGGGGAGCTGTTTTTT,CASSGVPRPGGESGELFF,TRBD1,NA,TRBV2,TRBJ2-2
TGTGCCAGCTCACAGAAGGGGACAAACGAGCAGTACTTC,CASSQKGTNEQYF,NA,NA,TRBV18,TRBJ2-7
TGTGCCAGTAGTACGGGGTACACCTACGAGCAGTACTTC,CASSTGYTYEQYF,NA,NA,TRBV19,TRBJ2-7
TGTGCCAGCAGCTTAGTCGTCCCGTTTAGGTACTCCTACAATGAGCAGTTCTTC,CASSLVVPFRYSYNEQFF,NA,NA,TRBV7-2,TRBJ2-1